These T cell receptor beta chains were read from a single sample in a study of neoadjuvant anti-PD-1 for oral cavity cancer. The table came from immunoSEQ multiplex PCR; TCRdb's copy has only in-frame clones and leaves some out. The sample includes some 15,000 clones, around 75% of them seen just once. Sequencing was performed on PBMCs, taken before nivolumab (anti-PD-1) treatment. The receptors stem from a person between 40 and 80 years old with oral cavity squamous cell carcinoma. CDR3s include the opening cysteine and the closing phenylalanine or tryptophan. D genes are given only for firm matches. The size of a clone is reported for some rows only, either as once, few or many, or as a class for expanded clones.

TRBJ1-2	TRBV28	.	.	CASSSNPPTGPYGYTF	TGTGCCAGCAGCTCCAATCCTCCGACAGGTCCCTATGGCTACACCTTC
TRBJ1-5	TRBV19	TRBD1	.	CASSIGRTGGQPQHF	TGTGCCAGTAGTATAGGCCGGACAGGAGGTCAGCCCCAGCATTTT
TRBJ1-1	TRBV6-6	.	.	CASSGRVEAFF	TGTGCCAGCAGTGGACGGGTCGAAGCTTTCTTT
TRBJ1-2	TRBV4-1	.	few	CASSQDPGPNYGYTF	TGCGCCAGCAGCCAAGATCCAGGCCCAAACTATGGCTACACCTTC
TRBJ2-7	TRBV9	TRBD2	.	CASSVGLAGNSYEQYF	TGTGCCAGCAGCGTAGGACTAGCGGGAAACTCCTACGAGCAGTACTTC
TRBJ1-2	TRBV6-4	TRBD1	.	CASSEYRGQGGYTF	TGTGCCAGCAGTGAATACAGGGGGCAGGGTGGCTACACCTTC
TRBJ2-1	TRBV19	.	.	CASSIFSTSVKSEQFF	TGTGCCAGTAGTATTTTCTCTACCAGTGTGAAGAGTGAGCAGTTCTTC
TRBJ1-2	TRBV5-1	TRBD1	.	CASSLGDRSYGYTF	TGCGCCAGCAGCTTGGGGGACAGAAGCTATGGCTACACCTTC
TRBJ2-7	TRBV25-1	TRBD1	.	CASSEVDRETYEQYF	TGTGCCAGCAGTGAGGTGGACAGGGAAACCTACGAGCAGTACTTC
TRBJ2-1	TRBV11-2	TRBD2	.	CASRRPGLANNEQFF	TGTGCCAGCAGACGCCCGGGACTAGCAAACAATGAGCAGTTCTTC
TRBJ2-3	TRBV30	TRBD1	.	CAWRGTGFTDTQYF	TGTGCCTGGAGGGGGACAGGGTTCACAGATACGCAGTATTTT
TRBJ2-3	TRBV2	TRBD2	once	CASSVGASGGAADTQYF	TGTGCCAGCAGTGTAGGAGCTAGCGGGGGGGCCGCAGATACGCAGTATTTT
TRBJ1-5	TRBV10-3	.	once	CAISTGTESNQPQHF	TGTGCCATCAGCACCGGGACGGAAAGCAATCAGCCCCAGCATTTT
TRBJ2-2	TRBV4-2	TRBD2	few	CASSQAGTSGGADTGELFF	TGTGCCAGCAGCCAAGCCGGGACTAGCGGGGGGGCAGACACCGGGGAGCTGTTTTTT
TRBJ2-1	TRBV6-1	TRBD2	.	CASSGGSGEYNEQFF	TGTGCCAGCAGTGGGGGTAGCGGGGAATACAATGAGCAGTTCTTC
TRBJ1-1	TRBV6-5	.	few	CASRGTEAFF	TGTGCCAGCAGGGGAACTGAAGCTTTCTTT
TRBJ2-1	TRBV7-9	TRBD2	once	CASSLSGLAGYNEQFF	TGTGCCAGCAGCTTATCGGGCCTAGCGGGATACAATGAGCAGTTCTTC
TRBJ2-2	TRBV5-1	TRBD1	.	CASSRRTGDTGELFF	TGCGCCAGCAGCCGACGGACAGGGGACACCGGGGAGCTGTTTTTT
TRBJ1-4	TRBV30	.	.	CAWRFDSVSEKLFF	TGTGCCTGGAGATTCGACAGTGTCTCCGAAAAACTGTTTTTT
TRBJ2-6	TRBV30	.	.	CAWTSRGLGANVLTF	TGTGCCTGGACCTCTCGGGGGCTTGGGGCCAACGTCCTGACTTTC
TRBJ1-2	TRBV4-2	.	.	CASSQEGSRLNYGYTF	TGTGCCAGCAGCCAGGAGGGCAGTAGGTTAAACTATGGCTACACCTTC
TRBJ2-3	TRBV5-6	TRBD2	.	CASTKFLAGARDTQYF	TGTGCCAGCACCAAGTTTTTAGCGGGAGCAAGAGATACGCAGTATTTT
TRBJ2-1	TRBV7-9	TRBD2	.	CASSLTAGVAGGKGEQFF	TGTGCCAGCAGCTTAACAGCGGGGGTAGCGGGAGGAAAAGGTGAGCAGTTCTTC
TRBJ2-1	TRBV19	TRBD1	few	CASRRDRVSNEQFF	TGTGCCAGTAGAAGGGACAGGGTGAGCAATGAGCAGTTCTTC
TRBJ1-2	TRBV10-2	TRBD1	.	CASSPGQGDYGYTF	TGCGCCAGCAGCCCGGGACAGGGTGACTATGGCTACACCTTC
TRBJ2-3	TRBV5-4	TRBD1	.	CASSAGTGFVDTQYF	TGTGCCAGCAGCGCCGGGACAGGGTTTGTAGATACGCAGTATTTT
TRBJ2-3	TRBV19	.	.	CASSAFLTDTQYF	TGTGCCAGTAGCGCGTTTCTGACAGATACGCAGTATTTT
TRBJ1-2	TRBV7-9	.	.	CASSATADGYTF	TGTGCCAGCAGCGCGACTGCTGATGGCTACACCTTC
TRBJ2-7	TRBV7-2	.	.	CASMAGAGHEQYF	TGTGCCAGCATGGCTGGGGCAGGGCACGAGCAGTACTTC
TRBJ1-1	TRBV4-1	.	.	CASTLNTEAFF	TGCGCCAGCACCCTGAACACTGAAGCTTTCTTT
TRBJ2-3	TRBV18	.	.	CASSPPFRTVGDTQYF	TGTGCCAGCTCACCACCGTTCCGGACGGTAGGGGATACGCAGTATTTT
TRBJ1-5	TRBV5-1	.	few	CASTHSGDENQPQHF	TGCGCCAGCACCCACTCAGGAGACGAAAATCAGCCCCAGCATTTT
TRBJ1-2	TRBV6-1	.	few	CASSGGRVPYGYTF	TGTGCCAGCAGTGGGGGCAGGGTTCCCTATGGCTACACCTTC
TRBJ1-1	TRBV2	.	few	CASSEGAGFSTEAFF	TGTGCCAGCAGTGAAGGGGCGGGGTTTAGCACTGAAGCTTTCTTT
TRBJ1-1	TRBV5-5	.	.	CASSLLDGNTEAFF	TGTGCCAGCAGCTTATTGGACGGTAACACTGAAGCTTTCTTT
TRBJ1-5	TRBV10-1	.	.	CASTVGPQHF	TGCGCCAGCACGGTCGGGCCCCAGCATTTT
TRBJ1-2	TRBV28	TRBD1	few	CASSLLGGGRGYTF	TGTGCCAGCAGTTTATTGGGAGGGGGCAGGGGCTACACCTTC
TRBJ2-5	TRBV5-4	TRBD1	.	CASSWTGLGETQYF	TGTGCCAGCAGCTGGACAGGGTTGGGGGAGACCCAGTACTTC
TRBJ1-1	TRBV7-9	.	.	CASSPWRVEAFF	TGTGCCAGCAGCCCATGGCGGGTTGAAGCTTTCTTT
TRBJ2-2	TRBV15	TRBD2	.	CATSRDPTSGATGELFF	TGTGCCACCAGCAGAGACCCGACTAGCGGAGCCACCGGGGAGCTGTTTTTT
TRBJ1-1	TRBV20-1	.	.	CSAPGQSQAFF	TGCAGTGCTCCGGGGCAGAGTCAAGCTTTCTTT
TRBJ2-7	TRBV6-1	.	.	CASSEVNNYEQYF	TGTGCCAGCAGTGAAGTCAACAACTACGAGCAGTACTTC
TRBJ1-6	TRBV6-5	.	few	CASSYSTQNNSPLHF	TGTGCCAGCAGTTACTCAACCCAGAATAATTCACCCCTCCACTTT
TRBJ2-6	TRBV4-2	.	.	CASSPTRGRSGANVLTF	TGTGCCAGCAGCCCTACCCGGGGCCGCTCTGGGGCCAACGTCCTGACTTTC
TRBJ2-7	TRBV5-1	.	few	CASSLEVTSSYEQYF	TGCGCCAGCAGCTTGGAGGTCACGAGCTCCTACGAGCAGTACTTC
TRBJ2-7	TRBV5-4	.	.	CASSVGGTASSYEQYF	TGTGCCAGCAGCGTGGGGGGCACAGCAAGCTCCTACGAGCAGTACTTC